The present T cell receptor (beta chain) was sequenced within a study of tumor and adjacent non-tumor tissue in lung cancer. Study outcomes and limitations: Significantly higher TCR diversity was found in tumor than normal lung.

This sample's RNA came from whole unsorted tissue. The normal lung tissue was taken more than 3 cm from the tumor edge. The V end was cut by 3 bases, the J end by 3 bases, with 11 bases between. This CDR3 contains 14 residues. The germline CDR1 and CDR2 sequences are LNHDA and SQIVND (reference sequence). The library came from three nested PCR rounds adapted from ARM-PCR protocols. TCRdb redid the calling of the multiplex PCR reads with MiXCR, one entry per CDR3 protein. In the table there are 75,000 to 90,000 distinct CDR3 sequences, more than 75% of which are singletons. Ten or more counts support this clonotype. Its antigen is not identified.

The TCR was taken from a woman aged 50 to 60 with non-small cell lung cancer. The sample comprised distant non-tumor lung tissue. This chain joins TRBV19 and TRBJ1-1; D is perhaps TRBD1 (6 bases). The CDR3 reads CASSMDRSYTEAFF. Written as DNA, the CDR3 is TGTGCCAGTAGTATGGACAGATCCTACACTGAAGCTTTCTTT.